A selection of T cell receptor beta chains follows, all from one sample in a study of cytomegalovirus exposure and HLA in healthy donors. Sequencing was performed with immunoSEQ multiplex PCR; in TCRdb, only in-frame clones are kept and a portion is missing. Its table records tens of thousands of clones. Sequencing was carried out using PBMCs. The receptors were sampled from a woman under 40 in good health and CMV-seronegative. CDR3s include the opening cysteine and the closing phenylalanine or tryptophan. The D gene is left open where the match is weak.

j_call,d_call,v_call,cdr3_nt,cdr3_aa
TRBJ1-2,.,TRBV2,TGTGCCAGCAGGATGACAGCAATTGGCTATGGCTACACCTTC,CASRMTAIGYGYTF
TRBJ1-4,TRBD1,TRBV19,TGTGCCAGTAGTATCGGGACAGCAACTAATGAAAAACTGTTTTTT,CASSIGTATNEKLFF
TRBJ1-1,TRBD1,TRBV30,TGTGCCTGGAGTGTTCCCGGGACAGGGAGGCCTGAAGCTTTCTTT,CAWSVPGTGRPEAFF
TRBJ1-3,.,TRBV7-2,TGTGCCAGCAGCTTAGCGGGGGCGCTAGGAAACACCATATATTTT,CASSLAGALGNTIYF
TRBJ1-5,.,TRBV30,TGTGCCGGGAGTAGGGTGGGGCCGAATAATCAGCCCCAGCATTTT,CAGSRVGPNNQPQHF
TRBJ1-5,TRBD1,TRBV7-2,TGTGCCAGCAGCTCCCGGGACAGGGCCCTAAAACAGCCCCAGCATTTT,CASSSRDRALKQPQHF
TRBJ2-5,.,TRBV30,TGTGCCTGGAGTGTGGCGCCTCGAGGAGAGACCCAGTACTTC,CAWSVAPRGETQYF
TRBJ1-1,TRBD1,TRBV2,TGTGCCAGCAGTGTAAGGGAGACAGGGCTCGGCACTGAAGCTTTCTTT,CASSVRETGLGTEAFF
TRBJ2-7,.,TRBV11-1,TGTGCCAGCAGCTTGGGGGCGTTCTACGAGCAGTACTTC,CASSLGAFYEQYF
TRBJ1-5,TRBD1,TRBV19,TGTGCCAGTAGTATTAGACAGGGCCTAGGGGGAGGCAATCAGCCCCAGCATTTT,CASSIRQGLGGGNQPQHF
TRBJ1-6,TRBD1,TRBV10-3,TGTGCCATCAGTGACTCGGGACAGGGTAATTCACCCCTCCACTTT,CAISDSGQGNSPLHF
TRBJ1-1,.,TRBV30,TGTGCCTGGAGAGCCTTGAGGGGGATGAACACTGAAGCTTTCTTT,CAWRALRGMNTEAFF
TRBJ1-2,TRBD1,TRBV5-1,TGCGCCAGCAGCGCAGGGGGCTTGAACTATGGCTACACCTTC,CASSAGGLNYGYTF
TRBJ2-2,.,TRBV7-2,TGTGCCAGCAGCACACCGAACACCGGGGAGCTGTTTTTT,CASSTPNTGELFF
TRBJ2-1,.,TRBV6-6,TGTGCCAGCAGTTACTCGTCAAACAATGAGCAGTTCTTC,CASSYSSNNEQFF
TRBJ1-5,.,TRBV7-9,TGTGCCAGCAGCTTAGAAGCTCGGCCCCAGCATTTT,CASSLEARPQHF
TRBJ1-1,.,TRBV30,TGTGCCTGGGCCCCAGGCAGGAACACTGAAGCTTTCTTT,CAWAPGRNTEAFF
TRBJ2-2,TRBD2,TRBV7-8,TGTGCCAGCAGCTTAGCGGGGAGGGGCAACACCGGGGAGCTGTTTTTT,CASSLAGRGNTGELFF
TRBJ1-2,.,TRBV18,TGTGCCAGCTCAGAGGGTCAGGGGACTAACTATGGCTACACCTTC,CASSEGQGTNYGYTF
TRBJ2-7,.,TRBV18,TGTGCCAGCTCCCAAGCCCCCGGGGTTGCCTACGAGCAGTACTTC,CASSQAPGVAYEQYF
TRBJ1-1,.,TRBV2,TGTGCCAGCAGGGGGGACATCCTGAACACTGAAGCTTTCTTT,CASRGDILNTEAFF
TRBJ1-6,.,TRBV30,TGTGCCTGGAGGGGACACTATAATTCACCCCTCCACTTT,CAWRGHYNSPLHF
TRBJ2-5,.,TRBV5-4,TGTGCCAGCAGCTTGGACAGTAGGGAGACCCAGTACTTC,CASSLDSRETQYF
TRBJ1-1,.,TRBV11-2,TGTGCCAGCAGCATAAGGGGCCCAGGCGGCGCTTTCTTT,CASSIRGPGGAFF
TRBJ2-2,.,TRBV30,TGTGCTTGGAGGGAGACTACTACCACCGGGGAGCTGTTTTTT,CAWRETTTTGELFF
TRBJ1-1,.,TRBV5-1,TGCGCCAGCAGCAGGAACGGGGTGAACACTGAAGCTTTCTTT,CASSRNGVNTEAFF
TRBJ1-5,.,TRBV2,TGTGCCAGCAGTACAAGACGGGGGAATCAGCCCCAGCATTTT,CASSTRRGNQPQHF
TRBJ2-5,TRBD2,TRBV18,TGTGCCAGCGGAGTAGCGGGGGGTATCCAAGAGACCCAGTACTTC,CASGVAGGIQETQYF
TRBJ1-2,.,TRBV12-5,TGTGCTAGTGGCTACCCCCAGGGGCGATATGGCTACACCTTC,CASGYPQGRYGYTF
TRBJ1-1,TRBD1,TRBV4-2,TGTGCCAGCAGCCTTAGCACCTCGACAGGGGGTTTGAACACTGAAGCTTTCTTT,CASSLSTSTGGLNTEAFF
TRBJ2-1,.,TRBV20-1,TGCAGTGCTAAAAGCGGATCTAGGCAGTTCTTC,CSAKSGSRQFF
TRBJ2-7,.,TRBV7-9,TGTGCCAGCAGCTTAAGTAGCGCGACTTACGAGCAGTACTTC,CASSLSSATYEQYF
TRBJ2-2,.,TRBV5-1,TGCGCCAGCAGCTTGGTTACAGGATACGGCGGGGAGCTGTTTTTT,CASSLVTGYGGELFF
TRBJ1-1,.,TRBV28,TGTGCCAGCAGGCCCCAATCGGGGACTGAAGCTTTCTTT,CASRPQSGTEAFF
TRBJ2-5,.,TRBV20-1,TGCAGTGCGGGAGTGGAGACCCAGTACTTC,CSAGVETQYF
TRBJ2-5,TRBD2,TRBV19,TGTGCCAGTGGGTTAGCGGGAGGTACCCAAGAGACCCAGTACTTC,CASGLAGGTQETQYF
TRBJ2-1,TRBD2,TRBV4-1,TGCGCCAGCAGCCGAGGACTAGCGGGGGGGTACAATGAGCAGTTCTTC,CASSRGLAGGYNEQFF
TRBJ1-1,TRBD1,TRBV6-1,TGTGCCAGCAGTGCCAGCCTGACAGGGCCGAAGAACACTGAAGCTTTCTTT,CASSASLTGPKNTEAFF
TRBJ2-3,.,TRBV6-1,TGTGCCACCGGAGCCGGGATCCCAAAGGATACGCAGTATTTT,CATGAGIPKDTQYF
TRBJ1-1,.,TRBV29-1,TGCAGCGTCACGGGGGGTCCCACTGAAGCTTTCTTT,CSVTGGPTEAFF
TRBJ1-5,TRBD1,TRBV18,TGTGCCAGCTCAGTCGGACAGGGGCGCATTCAGCCCCAGCATTTT,CASSVGQGRIQPQHF
TRBJ2-7,TRBD1,TRBV5-1,TGCGCCAGCAGCGCACGGGACAGGGGCTACGAGCAGTACTTC,CASSARDRGYEQYF
TRBJ2-5,TRBD2,TRBV11-2,TGTGCCAGCAGCTTAGAGGGGGGTGCGGGGGGAAGAGAGACCCAGTACTTC,CASSLEGGAGGRETQYF
TRBJ2-2,TRBD2,TRBV6-1,TGTGCCAGCAGTGAGGGGGGACTAGCGGGCCGGGAGCTGTTTTTT,CASSEGGLAGRELFF
TRBJ1-6,.,TRBV30,TGTGCCTGGAACCGCCGACAGTTTACCTATAATTCACCCCTCCACTTT,CAWNRRQFTYNSPLHF
TRBJ1-6,.,TRBV19,TGTGCCAGTAGTACCTTGGGCCCAAGCTCCTATAATTCACCCCTCCACTTT,CASSTLGPSSYNSPLHF
TRBJ2-1,.,TRBV30,TGTGCCTGGAGTGAGGCAGGGCCCTACAATGAGCAGTTCTTC,CAWSEAGPYNEQFF
TRBJ2-7,TRBD1,TRBV7-9,TGTGCCAGCAGCCCCCGAGACAGGGGAAACGAGCAGTACTTC,CASSPRDRGNEQYF
TRBJ2-3,TRBD1,TRBV27,TGTGCCAGCAGTCCCGGGACAGGGTCGGGAGATACGCAGTATTTT,CASSPGTGSGDTQYF
TRBJ2-1,.,TRBV4-1,TGCGCCAGCAGCCAGGGACAGTACGGAGGGTTGTTCTTC,CASSQGQYGGLFF
TRBJ1-2,.,TRBV6-1,TGTGCCAGCAGTGAAGCCCGGGGGAACTATGGCTACACCTTC,CASSEARGNYGYTF
TRBJ1-1,.,TRBV7-9,TGTGCCAGCAGACCCCAGGGGCCCGAGAACACTGAAGCTTTCTTT,CASRPQGPENTEAFF
TRBJ1-1,.,TRBV6-1,TGTGCCAGCAGTAAATTAGGGGGAGGGACGACTGAAGCTTTCTTT,CASSKLGGGTTEAFF
TRBJ1-2,.,TRBV18,TGTGCCAGCTCACCAAGCGACCAACCTCGGGGCTACACCTTC,CASSPSDQPRGYTF
TRBJ2-3,.,TRBV13,TGTGCCAGCAGGGAGGGAGACTACGGCACAGATACGCAGTATTTT,CASREGDYGTDTQYF